This TCR beta chain derives from a study of graft-versus-host responses after intestinal transplantation. The wider study: Each patient got anti-thymocyte globulin induction, then tacrolimus and steroids for roughly 3 years. General study points: Allografts of one patient group, those with graft-donor T cell macrochimerism, had high graft-versus-host to host-versus-graft clonal ratios.

A word on this clone: Its antigen is unknown.

Produced via immunoSEQ multiplex PCR; TCRdb's table is partial and in-frame only. The sample records about 41,000 clones, 85% to 95% being singletons. Germline-derived CDR1 and CDR2 are SEHNR and FQNEAQ (reference sequence). CDR3 length: 15 residues. Unmatched junction bases numbered 15, after V lost 5 bases and J lost 14 bases. The rearrangement links TRBV7-9 to TRBJ1-6; 7 bases match TRBD1. The material sequenced was unstimulated CD8+ T cells sorted from spleen or lymph node cells, taken before transplant. The receptor was derived from a human donor who was the organ donor for an intestinal transplant. CDR3 DNA: TGTGCCAGCAGCGCCCAGGGTGGGACAGACGGATCCCTCCACTTT. This sequence encodes CASSAQGGTDGSLHF.